This T cell receptor beta chain originates from a study of CD8+ T cells in alopecia areata. Across the whole study: Patients in the study were on tofacitinib for 6 to 18 months, then off it for 6 months.

Extraction of RNA preceded its reverse transcription into cDNA, which served as the sequencing template. Measured with immunoSEQ multiplex PCR; TCRdb has only the in-frame clones, and not every one. The table shows roughly 250,000 clones, with around two thirds occurring only once. Deletions cut 2 bases from V and 1 base from J, with 10 bases between. The length of the CDR3 is 15 residues. Germline V lookup: CDR1 SGHDT, CDR2 YYEEEE. The source was CD4+ T cells sorted from blood, collected at week 0. The rearrangement links TRBV5-6 to TRBJ2-4; weak D call: TRBD1 (5 bases). The TCR comes from a human donor with alopecia areata. The CDR3 reads CASSFTGVAKNIQYF. CDR3 nucleotide sequence: TGTGCCAGCAGCTTTACAGGAGTTGCCAAAAACATTCAGTACTTC.